The next 3 T cell receptor beta chains were all read from a single sample in a study of molecular identifiers for immune sequencing clone quantification. TCRdb reprocessed the PCR reads via MiXCR and lists one record per CDR3 protein. The sample consists of 400,000 to 600,000 distinct CDR3 sequences, over 20% of them appearing once. Sequencing was performed on naive CD8+ T cells from blood, with Jurkat cell RNA spiked in. The subset here: FACS-sorted CD8+CD4-CCR7+CD45RA+ naive T cells. The receptors originated from a human donor in good health. Some libraries in this study had Jurkat cell RNA spiked in.

The chain combines TRBV4-3 with TRBJ2-2, with 7 bases lining up with TRBD1. CDR3 size: 16 residues. The germline CDR1 and CDR2 sequences are LGHNA and YSLEER. Unmatched junction bases numbered 3, after V lost 1 base and J lost 1 base. CDR3 amino acids: CASSQVWTGNTGELFF. As DNA, the CDR3 is TGCGCCAGCAGCCAAGTATGGACAGGGAACACCGGGGAGCTGTTTTTT.

About this clonotype: The CDR3 end shows no conserved phenylalanine or tryptophan, and so a read error is likely. The rearrangement links TRBV4-3 to TRBJ1-4; a possible D gene is TRBD1 (5 bases). CDR1 LGHNA and CDR2 YSLEER come from the germline V gene. There are 15 residues in the CDR3. The V end was cut by 3 bases, the J end by 7 bases, with 15 bases between. CDR3 DNA: TGCGCCAGCAGCCAGGCGACAGCCCCACTTGAAAAACTGTTTTCT. It is translated as CASSQATAPLEKLFS.

This clonotype was detected a few times. The chain joins TRBV4-1 to TRBJ2-2; 7 bases are a match to TRBD2. The CDR3 is made up of 12 amino acids. Germline CDR1 and CDR2: MGHRA and YSYEKL. The ends lost 2 bases at V and 14 bases at J; junction bases unmatched: 5. DNA of the CDR3: TGCGCCAGCAGCCAATCTGGACTAGAACTGTTTTTT. It yields the protein CASSQSGLELFF.